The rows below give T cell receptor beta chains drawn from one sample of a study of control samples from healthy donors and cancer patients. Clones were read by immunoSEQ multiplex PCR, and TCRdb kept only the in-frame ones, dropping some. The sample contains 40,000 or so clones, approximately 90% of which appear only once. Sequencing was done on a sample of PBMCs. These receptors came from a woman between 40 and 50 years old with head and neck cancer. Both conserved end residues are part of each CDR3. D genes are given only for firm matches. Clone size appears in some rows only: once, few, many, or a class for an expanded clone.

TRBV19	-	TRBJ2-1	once	TGTGCCAGTAGTATCTTGGACCTGGGCTCCTACAATGAGCAGTTCTTC	CASSILDLGSYNEQFF
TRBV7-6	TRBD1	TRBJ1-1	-	TGTGCCAGCAGCTCCCCGGGACAGGGGGCCACTGAAGCTTTCTTT	CASSSPGQGATEAFF
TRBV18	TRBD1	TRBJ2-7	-	TGTGCCAGCTCACCACCGTATCCCAGGACAGGGATCTACGAGCAGTACTTC	CASSPPYPRTGIYEQYF
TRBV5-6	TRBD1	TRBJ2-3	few	TGTGCCAGCACCGGACAGGGGGCGGATACGCAGTATTTT	CASTGQGADTQYF
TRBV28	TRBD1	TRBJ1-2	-	TGTGCCAGCAGGCCGGGACAGGGAGGAGCTGGCTACACCTTC	CASRPGQGGAGYTF
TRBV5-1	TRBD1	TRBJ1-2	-	TGCGCCAGCAGCTGGGACAGCGCTAACTATGGCTACACCTTC	CASSWDSANYGYTF
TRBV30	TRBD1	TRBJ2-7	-	TGTGCCTGGAGTCTGACAGGGGAGTACGAGCAGTACTTC	CAWSLTGEYEQYF
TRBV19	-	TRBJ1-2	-	TGTGCCAGTAGTATAGAAGGAGGGGGATACTATGGCTACACCTTC	CASSIEGGGYYGYTF
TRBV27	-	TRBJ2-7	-	TGTGCCAGCAGCCGGGACCTCTCCTACGAGCAGTACTTC	CASSRDLSYEQYF
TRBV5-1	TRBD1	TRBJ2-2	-	TGCGCCAGCAGCCCCTGGACAGGGAACACCGGGGAGCTGTTTTTT	CASSPWTGNTGELFF
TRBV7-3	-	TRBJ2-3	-	TGTGCCAGCAGCTTCGTGGGGGATACGCAGTATTTT	CASSFVGDTQYF
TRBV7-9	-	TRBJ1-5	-	TGTGCCAGCAGCTTACGGGAACAGAACAATCAGCCCCAGCATTTT	CASSLREQNNQPQHF
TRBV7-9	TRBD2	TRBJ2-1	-	TGTGCCAGCAGCTTTGCGGGACTAGCGGGATGGGGCAATGAGCAGTTCTTC	CASSFAGLAGWGNEQFF
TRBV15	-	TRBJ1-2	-	TGTGCCACCAGCAGAGGCGTCACAGGGTCCTATGGCTACACCTTC	CATSRGVTGSYGYTF
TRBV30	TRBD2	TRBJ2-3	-	TGTGCCTGGAGTGGGGATCCTAGCGGCAGCACAGATACGCAGTATTTT	CAWSGDPSGSTDTQYF
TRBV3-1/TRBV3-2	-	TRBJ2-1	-	TGTGCCAGCAGCCAACCACCAACGGATGAGCAGTTCTTC	CASSQPPTDEQFF
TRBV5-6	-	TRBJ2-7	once	TGTGCCAGCAGCTACTCCTACGAGCAGTACTTC	CASSYSYEQYF
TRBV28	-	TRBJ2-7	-	TGTGCCAGCAGCTCTCTAGGTCGCGACTCCTACGAGCAGTACTTC	CASSSLGRDSYEQYF
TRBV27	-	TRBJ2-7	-	TGTGCCAGCATCCACGGGGGGCCCGGGGGATACGAGCAGTACTTC	CASIHGGPGGYEQYF
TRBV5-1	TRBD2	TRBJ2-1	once	TGCGCCAGCAGCCCAACTAGCGGGAGGTCCCCCAGCGATGAGCAGTTCTTC	CASSPTSGRSPSDEQFF